The clone carrying this TCR beta chain was detected many times. Its antigen is currently unknown. Trimming removed 4 bases at V and 4 bases at J, with 14 bases between. Per the germline V gene, CDR1 is LGHNA and CDR2 is YNFKEQ. The CDR3 covers 15 residues. The library targeted TCRbeta and was prepared with unique molecular identifiers. TCRdb reprocessed the PCR reads via MiXCR and lists one record per CDR3 protein. The sample lists 200,000 or so distinct CDR3 sequences; about 6% were seen once. This specimen comes from a study of T-cell reconstitution after alpha-beta-depleted transplantation in children. Overall study findings and caveats: After transplant, at about two months, alpha-beta T cells were reportedly derived from several hundred expanded graft clones.

This TCR was sampled from a girl under three years old with combined immunodeficiency, due to receive a stem cell transplant. V and J are TRBV4-2 and TRBJ2-1; D may match TRBD1 or TRBD2 (5 bases each). The starting material was PBMCs, obtained before TCRalphabeta/CD19-depleted stem cell transplant. CDR3 nucleotides: TGTGCCAGCAGCCCCCGGGACCCAGAGTACAATGAGCAGTTCTTC. Translation: CASSPRDPEYNEQFF.